Listed below are T cell receptor beta chains from one sample, sequenced in a study of beta chain features in type 1 diabetes. TCRdb keeps only in-frame clones here, not all; method: immunoSEQ multiplex PCR. The table has about 620,000 clones, 15% seen once. Sequencing used naive CD4+ T cells from blood. The receptor source for this set is a man younger than 35 in good health. CDR3s include the opening cysteine and the closing phenylalanine or tryptophan. D genes are given only for firm matches. The size of a clone is reported for some rows only, either as once, few or many, or as a class for expanded clones.

D	size	length	V	J	CDR3	DNA
-	-	14	TRBV7-2	TRBJ1-1	CASSLFQMNTEAFF	TGTGCCAGCAGCTTATTTCAGATGAACACTGAAGCTTTCTTT
TRBD1	-	14	TRBV29-1	TRBJ1-3	CSVVRDRAGNTIYF	TGCAGCGTTGTCCGGGACAGAGCCGGAAACACCATATATTTT
-	-	17	TRBV4-1	TRBJ2-2	CASSQVRLGVSTGELFF	TGCGCCAGCAGCCAAGTGCGCTTAGGGGTGTCCACCGGGGAGCTGTTTTTT
-	-	15	TRBV28	TRBJ2-6	CASSRTDSGANVLTF	TGTGCCAGCAGTAGGACAGACTCTGGGGCCAACGTCCTGACTTTC
-	-	15	TRBV5-1	TRBJ1-5	CASSLITGTNQPQHF	TGCGCCAGCAGCTTAATAACAGGGACGAATCAGCCCCAGCATTTT
-	few	15	TRBV5-1	TRBJ2-1	CASSLVDSSTMKQFF	TGCGCCAGCAGCTTGGTAGACAGTAGTACAATGAAGCAGTTCTTC
-	few	12	TRBV28	TRBJ1-1	CASRLMNTEAFF	TGTGCCAGCCGACTGATGAACACTGAAGCTTTCTTT
-	-	17	TRBV7-9	TRBJ2-6	CASSSRDTLSGANVLTF	TGTGCCAGCAGCTCCAGAGACACACTCTCTGGGGCCAACGTCCTGACTTTC
-	-	14	TRBV28	TRBJ2-2	CAIPLPGNTGELFF	TGTGCCATCCCTTTACCGGGAAACACCGGGGAGCTGTTTTTT
TRBD1	few	15	TRBV6-5	TRBJ1-2	CASLDRGGSNYGYTF	TGTGCCAGCCTTGACAGGGGGGGATCTAACTATGGCTACACCTTC
-	few	14	TRBV30	TRBJ1-6	CAWSARGGNSPLHF	TGTGCCTGGAGTGCGCGGGGGGGAAATTCACCCCTCCACTTT
-	-	13	TRBV5-1	TRBJ2-7	CASSWENSYEQYF	TGCGCCAGCAGCTGGGAGAACAGCTACGAGCAGTACTTC
TRBD1	few	16	TRBV10-3	TRBJ2-1	CAISEPGQAAYNEQFF	TGTGCCATCAGTGAGCCCGGACAGGCGGCCTACAATGAGCAGTTCTTC
TRBD1	few	13	TRBV6-6	TRBJ1-1	CASGDRLNTEAFF	TGTGCCAGCGGGGACAGGCTGAACACTGAAGCTTTCTTT
-	few	11	TRBV2	TRBJ1-2	CASSEFDGYTF	TGTGCCAGCAGTGAATTCGATGGCTACACCTTC
-	-	17	TRBV27	TRBJ2-3	CASSPSGRRAFTDTQYF	TGTGCCAGCAGTCCATCAGGGCGTCGGGCCTTTACAGATACGCAGTATTTT
-	-	15	TRBV11-2	TRBJ1-5	CASSLGGTMDQPQHF	TGTGCCAGCAGCTTAGGTGGGACAATGGATCAGCCCCAGCATTTT
TRBD1	-	13	TRBV5-4	TRBJ1-2	CASNPGQNYGYTF	TGTGCCAGCAATCCGGGACAGAACTATGGCTACACCTTC
-	few	16	TRBV7-7	TRBJ1-2	CASRLSGWSANYGYTF	TGTGCCAGCAGACTCTCTGGGTGGAGCGCTAACTATGGCTACACCTTC
TRBD2	few	19	TRBV7-9	TRBJ2-7	CASSFVTIAGGRSSYEQYF	TGTGCCAGCAGCTTCGTGACTATAGCGGGGGGTCGAAGCTCCTACGAGCAGTACTTC
-	-	14	TRBV14	TRBJ1-2	CASSQGGSRYGYTF	TGTGCCAGCAGCCAAGGGGGCAGTAGGTATGGCTACACCTTC
-	-	15	TRBV4-3	TRBJ2-3	CASSQELERTDTQYF	TGCGCCAGCAGCCAAGAGCTTGAGCGGACAGATACGCAGTATTTT
-	-	13	TRBV5-4	TRBJ2-2	CASSGRVSGELFF	TGTGCCAGCAGCGGCCGGGTTTCCGGGGAGCTGTTTTTT
TRBD1	few	16	TRBV5-6	TRBJ1-1	CASSAPGTGVDTEAFF	TGTGCCAGCAGCGCTCCCGGGACAGGGGTTGACACTGAAGCTTTCTTT
-	few	14	TRBV28	TRBJ1-1	CASSPPITGSEAFF	TGTGCCAGCAGTCCCCCTATCACAGGGTCTGAAGCTTTCTTT
TRBD2	few	16	TRBV19	TRBJ2-1	CASTKERGSSYNEQFF	TGTGCCAGTACCAAGGAGCGGGGAAGCTCCTACAATGAGCAGTTCTTC
-	few	16	TRBV9	TRBJ1-2	CASSPDAGSGGYGYTF	TGTGCCAGCAGCCCCGATGCAGGAAGTGGAGGCTATGGCTACACCTTC
-	-	16	TRBV18	TRBJ1-1	CASSPRPQPINTEAFF	TGTGCCAGCTCACCACGGCCGCAACCCATTAACACTGAAGCTTTCTTT
TRBD1	few	13	TRBV5-1	TRBJ1-4	CASSLRTGEKLFF	TGCGCCAGCAGCCTCCGGACAGGGGAAAAACTGTTTTTT
-	-	16	TRBV5-4	TRBJ2-2	CASSLNRDKNTGELFF	TGCGCCAGCAGCCTAAACCGGGACAAGAACACCGGGGAGCTGTTTTTT
-	-	15	TRBV9	TRBJ2-1	CASSGRRAGYNEQFF	TGTGCCAGCAGCGGACGTCGAGCTGGGTACAATGAGCAGTTCTTC
TRBD1	-	17	TRBV5-4	TRBJ2-6	CASSWDRGRSGANVLTF	TGTGCCAGCAGCTGGGACAGGGGGCGAAGTGGGGCCAACGTCCTGACTTTC
-	-	17	TRBV4-1	TRBJ2-1	CASSQDKVFSSYNEQFF	TGCGCCAGCAGCCAAGATAAGGTGTTTAGCTCCTACAATGAGCAGTTCTTC
-	-	15	TRBV7-9	TRBJ1-6	CASSLARGRGTPLHF	TGTGCCAGCAGCTTAGCACGGGGGCGTGGGACACCCCTCCACTTT
-	few	15	TRBV5-1	TRBJ2-1	CASSPGAPSYNEQFF	TGCGCCAGCAGCCCCGGAGCGCCCTCCTACAATGAGCAGTTCTTC
-	few	16	TRBV4-1	TRBJ1-4	CASSLDPARANEKLFF	TGCGCCAGCAGCCTGGACCCCGCGAGGGCCAATGAAAAACTGTTTTTT
-	-	14	TRBV30	TRBJ1-4	CAWSLTRTGGKLFF	TGTGCCTGGAGTCTGACACGGACTGGTGGAAAACTGTTTTTT
-	few	13	TRBV7-2	TRBJ1-1	CASSLAPNTEAFF	TGTGCCAGCAGCTTAGCCCCTAACACTGAAGCTTTCTTT
TRBD2	few	15	TRBV9	TRBJ2-3	CASSASGGPADTQYF	TGTGCCAGCAGCGCCTCGGGGGGGCCAGCAGATACGCAGTATTTT
TRBD1	-	16	TRBV5-1	TRBJ1-3	CASSLAGTVYGNTIYF	TGCGCCAGCAGCTTGGCCGGGACAGTCTATGGAAACACCATATATTTT
-	few	18	TRBV7-2	TRBJ2-2	CASSLLPSRDLNTGELFF	TGTGCCAGCAGCTTACTTCCTTCCCGGGACTTGAACACCGGGGAGCTGTTTTTT
TRBD1	few	15	TRBV11-2	TRBJ2-4	CASTGQGSSKNIQYF	TGTGCCAGCACGGGACAGGGAAGTTCCAAAAACATTCAGTACTTC
-	-	17	TRBV4-1	TRBJ1-1	CASSQVGEMLMNTEAFF	TGCGCCAGCAGCCAAGTTGGGGAGATGCTGATGAACACTGAAGCTTTCTTT
-	few	17	TRBV4-1	TRBJ2-3	CASSQEPALAITDTQYF	TGCGCCAGCAGCCAAGAGCCTGCTTTAGCGATCACAGATACGCAGTATTTT
-	-	15	TRBV7-3	TRBJ1-1	CASSSLGGLNTEAFF	TGTGCCAGCAGCTCGCTTGGGGGCCTGAACACTGAAGCTTTCTTT
-	few	12	TRBV30	TRBJ2-7	CAWNSPSYEQYF	TGTGCCTGGAACAGTCCCTCCTACGAGCAGTACTTC
-	few	12	TRBV7-2	TRBJ2-7	CASSSTRYEQYF	TGTGCCAGCAGCTCAACTAGATACGAGCAGTACTTC
TRBD1	-	15	TRBV6-6	TRBJ2-5	CASSSTDRGRETQYF	TGTGCCAGCAGCAGTACGGACAGGGGGCGGGAGACCCAGTACTTC
-	-	14	TRBV7-2	TRBJ2-5	CASSLGGFQETQYF	TGTGCCAGCAGCTTAGGTGGTTTCCAAGAGACCCAGTACTTC
-	-	14	TRBV7-8	TRBJ2-5	CASSPRVDGETQYF	TGTGCCAGCAGCCCCAGGGTCGATGGGGAGACCCAGTACTTC